The 28 T cell receptor beta chains given below trace back to one sample, sequenced in a study of shared T cell receptors in the human thymus. The repertoire was sequenced with immunoSEQ multiplex PCR; TCRdb's copy has only in-frame clones and lacks some. The profile shows roughly 700,000 clones, roughly 88% of them singletons. These data are also associated with another study on human thymus T cells.

The sequenced sample was thymocytes. The receptors were gathered from a boy in the first two years of life with a congenital heart defect.

This chain joins TRBV10-3 and TRBJ2-5; the D gene is possibly TRBD1 (6 bases). V lost 5 bases and J lost 3, with 13 bases in between. This CDR3 has 14 residues. CDR1 is ENHRY and CDR2 is SYGVKD in the germline V gene. CDR3 bases: TGTGCCATCAGTAGGTCCGGGACAAAAGAGACCCAGTACTTC. Residues: CAISRSGTKETQYF.

The chain couples TRBV11-3 to TRBJ1-1; D is perhaps TRBD1 (6 bases). Germline V lookup: CDR1 SGHNT, CDR2 YENEEA. Trimming took off 9 bases at V and 1 base at J, with 18 bases between the two ends. CDR3 length: 15 residues. CDR3 region: CASLRRTGTNTEAFF. The CDR3, as DNA: TGTGCCAGTTTGAGGAGAACAGGGACGAACACTGAAGCTTTCTTT.

This chain connects TRBV27 to TRBJ1-2; TRBD1 agrees at 7 bases. The germline CDR1 and CDR2 sequences are MNHEY and SMNVEV (reference sequence). V gave up 5 bases and J gave up 5 bases; unmatched junction bases: 8. The length of the CDR3 is 14 residues. CDR3 bases: TGTGCCAGCAGTCCCCGGGACAGATTATATGGCTACACCTTC. Translated, it gives CASSPRDRLYGYTF.

The rearrangement joins TRBV29-1 to TRBJ2-1, with TRBD2 matching 7 bases. Per the germline V gene, CDR1 is SQVTM and CDR2 is ANQGSEA. This CDR3 spans 17 amino acids. With V trimmed by 6 bases and J by 0 bases, 14 bases remained unmatched. Here the CDR3 reads CSVGTPSGPSSYNEQFF. Here the CDR3 DNA reads TGCAGCGTCGGCACTCCTAGCGGCCCCAGCTCCTACAATGAGCAGTTCTTC.

The V gene is TRBV15, the J gene TRBJ1-5, with a weak D call TRBD1 (5 bases). V was cut by 0 bases and J by 0 bases, with 15 bases left in between. The CDR3 is 18 amino acids. Looked up from germline, CDR1 is LNHNV and CDR2 is YYDKDF (reference sequence). The CDR3 loop reads CATSRDGRDWLSNQPQHF. The CDR3 DNA reads as TGTGCCACCAGCAGAGATGGCAGGGATTGGCTTAGCAATCAGCCCCAGCATTTT.

The gene calls are TRBV21-1 and TRBJ2-3; TRBD2, the table's D call, was not compared with the DNA. TRBV21-1 is an annotated pseudogene. CDR3 length equals 13 residues. CDR3 protein: CASRLEGSDTQYF. The CDR3 DNA is TGTGCCAGCCGCCTGGAGGGATCAGATACGCAGTATTTT.

The chain combines TRBV4-3 with TRBJ1-1, with a tentative D call TRBD1 (5 bases). The CDR3 has 16 amino acids. Between the trimmed V and J ends, which lost 0 bases and 2 bases, there was a span of 13 bases. Germline V lookup: CDR1 LGHNA, CDR2 YSLEER. CDR3 bases: TGCGCCAGCAGCCAAGAGGGTAGGGGCGTCAACACTGAAGCTTTCTTT. This codes for CASSQEGRGVNTEAFF.

The chain couples TRBV4-3 to TRBJ1-2; 7 positions match TRBD1. Germline trimming cut 5 bases from V and 4 bases from J; bases unmatched to any gene: 10. This CDR3 is built from 15 residues. Germline CDR1 reads LGHNA; CDR2 reads YSLEER. DNA of the CDR3: TGCGCCAGCAGCTCCCTTAACAGGGGAATCTATGGCTACACCTTC. It yields the protein CASSSLNRGIYGYTF.

The rearrangement uses TRBV4-1 and TRBJ2-1, with a possible D match to TRBD1 (6 bases). Deletions cut 4 bases from V and 0 bases from J, with 13 bases between. CDR3 length equals 16 residues. The germline gives CDR1 MGHRA, CDR2 YSYEKL. CDR3 protein: CASSRLDRSSYNEQFF. The CDR3 bases are TGCGCCAGCAGCCGTTTGGACAGAAGCTCCTACAATGAGCAGTTCTTC.

The chain carries TRBV5-6 and TRBJ2-1; 10 positions match TRBD1. Trimming cost V 3 bases and J 6 bases; bases outside gene matches: 3. The germline CDR1 and CDR2 sequences are SGHDT and YYEEEE. The CDR3 is 14 residues long. The CDR3 loop is CASSSGTGVNEQFF. The CDR3 DNA reads as TGTGCCAGCAGCTCCGGGACAGGGGTCAATGAGCAGTTCTTC.

This rearrangement joins TRBV7-9 to TRBJ2-1; 10 bases agree with TRBD2. With V trimmed by 5 bases and J by 6 bases, 7 bases remained unmatched. Germline V gene lookup returns CDR1 SEHNR and CDR2 FQNEAQ (reference sequence). The CDR3 has 15 residues. The CDR3 loop is CASSPLLAGLNEQFF. CDR3 nucleotides: TGTGCCAGCAGCCCTCTACTAGCGGGGCTCAATGAGCAGTTCTTC.

The chain uses TRBV19 and TRBJ1-1; D is ambiguous. The ends were cut back, 4 bases at V and 11 bases at J, with 14 bases in the middle. The CDR3 runs 12 residues. CDR1 and CDR2 from the germline V gene are LNHDA and SQIVND (reference sequence). The CDR3 DNA reads as TGTGCCAGTAGTAATGGTACATTCGGGGCTTTCTTT. Amino acids: CASSNGTFGAFF.

The rearrangement links TRBV7-2 to TRBJ2-3; 8 positions agree with TRBD2. The CDR3 covers 15 residues. With 5 bases clipped from V and 4 bases from J, the junction kept 8 bases outside the gene matches. Germline CDR1 reads SGHTA; CDR2 reads FQGNSA. The CDR3 loop reads CASSLLAEFADTQYF. CDR3 nucleotide sequence: TGTGCCAGCAGCCTACTAGCGGAGTTTGCAGATACGCAGTATTTT.

CDR3 loop: CASSPPTPGNTEAFF. The CDR3 region has the DNA TGTGCCAGTAGTCCCCCGACACCAGGAAACACTGAAGCTTTCTTT. The chain couples TRBV19 to TRBJ1-1; unclear D gene. The V end lost 5 bases, the J end lost 2 bases, and 15 bases lay between the germline ends. Germline V gene lookup returns CDR1 LNHDA and CDR2 SQIVND (reference sequence). This CDR3 spans 15 amino acids.

This chain joins TRBV29-1 and TRBJ1-5; 8 positions agree with TRBD1. V dropped 4 bases and J dropped 3; count of bases not matched to a gene: 2. The CDR3 is made up of 13 amino acids. Germline V gene data show CDR1 as SQVTM and CDR2 as ANQGSEA. CDR3 residues: CSVGTGLNQPQHF. The CDR3 DNA sequence: TGCAGCGTTGGGACAGGGCTCAATCAGCCCCAGCATTTT. Based on the CDR3 plus reference TRBV29-1 and TRBJ1-5, the full variable domain is SAVISQKPSRDICQRGTSLTIQCQVDSQVTMMFWYRQQPGQSLTLIATANQGSEATYESGFVIDKFPISRPNLTFSTLTVSNMSPEDSSIYLCSVGTGLNQPQHFGDGTRLSIL.

The V gene is TRBV5-4, the J gene TRBJ2-7; TRBD2 matches at 12 bases. Unmatched junction bases numbered 6, after V lost 1 base and J lost 7 bases. This CDR3 comprises 15 residues. Germline V gene lookup returns CDR1 SGHNT and CDR2 YYREEE (reference sequence). The chain's CDR3 is CASSLPSGRAREQYF. DNA for the CDR3: TGTGCCAGCAGCTTGCCTAGCGGGAGGGCAAGGGAGCAGTACTTC. Looking up the rest from reference TRBV5-4 and TRBJ2-7 gives the full variable domain: ETGVTQSPTHLIKTRGQQVTLRCSSQSGHNTVSWYQQALGQGPQFIFQYYREEENGRGNFPPRFSGLQFPNYSSELNVNALELDDSALYLCASSLPSGRAREQYFGPGTRLTVT.

The chain couples TRBV12-1 to TRBJ2-3; TRBD2, the table's D call, lacks a check against the DNA. TRBV12-1 is designated a pseudogene. The CDR3 is 13 amino acids. The CDR3 bases are TGTGCCACCACTGAGCTGGCGGCAGATACGCAGTATTTT. This encodes CATTELAADTQYF.

The chain combines TRBV21-1 with TRBJ1-2; TRBD1, the table's D call, lacks a check against the DNA. TRBV21-1 counts as a pseudogene. The CDR3 has 16 residues. CDR3 in amino acids: CASSKGGQYTNYGYTF. The CDR3 bases are TGTGCCAGCAGCAAAGGAGGACAGTATACTAACTATGGCTACACCTTC.

This clone came up once. The CDR3 nucleotides are TGTGCCAGCAGCAAAGACTACGACAATGAGCAGTTCTTC. It specifies CASSKDYDNEQFF. The chain employs TRBV7-9 and TRBJ2-1; D perhaps matches TRBD2 (5 bases). Looked up from germline, CDR1 is SEHNR and CDR2 is FQNEAQ (reference sequence). V lost 5 bases and J lost 5, with 10 bases in between. CDR3 size: 13 residues.

The CDR3 spells CASSPGSKETDTQYF. The CDR3 bases are TGCGCCAGCAGCCCGGGGAGTAAAGAAACAGATACGCAGTATTTT. The chain carries TRBV5-1 and TRBJ2-3; a possible D gene is TRBD2 (5 bases). The CDR3 totals 15 residues. Trimming left V 4 bases short and J 3 bases short, with 15 bases between. Germline CDR1 and CDR2: SGHRS and YFSETQ.

This chain joins TRBV15 and TRBJ2-2; D might be TRBD2 (5 bases). Per the germline V gene, CDR1 is LNHNV and CDR2 is YYDKDF (reference sequence). The CDR3 spans 19 residues. Trimming removed 4 bases at V and 4 bases at J, with 25 bases between. This CDR3 is CATSTLPTRGRWRTGELFF. The CDR3, as DNA: TGTGCCACCAGCACCCTCCCGACCCGCGGGCGGTGGCGCACCGGGGAGCTGTTTTTT.

The genes are TRBV7-9 and TRBJ1-1, with D possibly being TRBD1 (5 bases). The germline V gene has CDR1 SEHNR and CDR2 FQNEAQ (reference sequence). Deletions cut 1 base from V and 6 bases from J, with 9 bases between. This CDR3 has 13 residues. This chain's CDR3 is CASSLGGTAEAFF. As DNA, the CDR3 is TGTGCCAGCAGCTTAGGGGGCACGGCTGAAGCTTTCTTT. Combining the CDR3 with reference TRBV7-9 and TRBJ1-1 gives the whole variable domain DTGVSQNPRHKITKRGQNVTFRCDPISEHNRLYWYRQTLGQGPEFLTYFQNEAQLEKSRLLSDRFSAERPKGSFSTLEIQRTEQGDSAMYLCASSLGGTAEAFFGQGTRLTVV.

The genes are TRBV12-5 and TRBJ1-1; TRBD1 might be the D (6 bases). This CDR3 comprises 16 residues. Germline assignment: CDR1 LGHNT and CDR2 FRNRAP. V lost 0 bases and J 0 bases, leaving 11 bases between the germline ends. Written as DNA, the CDR3 is TGTGCTAGTGGTTTGGTCCAAACAGGGTTGAACACTGAAGCTTTCTTT. It encodes CASGLVQTGLNTEAFF.

This chain uses TRBV5-1 with TRBJ2-7; TRBD1 aligns across 7 bases. The trim removed 4 bases at V and 2 bases at J, leaving 12 bases unmatched. The CDR3 is made up of 16 amino acids. CDR1 is SGHRS, CDR2 YFSETQ, per germline. This chain's CDR3 is CASSGDSPTFTYEQYF. DNA of the CDR3: TGCGCCAGCAGCGGGGACAGTCCCACCTTCACCTACGAGCAGTACTTC.

The chain joins TRBV7-2 to TRBJ2-7; D may be TRBD2 (6 bases). The germline CDR1 and CDR2 sequences are SGHTA and FQGNSA. CDR3 size: 15 residues. V dropped 1 base and J dropped 7 bases, with 17 bases sitting between them. DNA for the CDR3: TGTGCCAGCAGCTTAGTCAGGCAGGGAGGTTGGGAGCAGTACTTC. Encoded protein: CASSLVRQGGWEQYF.

This clone was detected only once. The J gene is TRBJ2-3, the V gene TRBV7-3; D uncertain. V was clipped by 5 bases and J by 4 bases, with 13 bases between them. Germline values: CDR1 SGHTA, CDR2 FQGTGA. The CDR3 consists of 14 residues. CDR3 protein: CASSPAGIADTQYF. The CDR3 DNA reads TGTGCCAGCAGCCCCGCAGGAATTGCAGATACGCAGTATTTT.

The chain joins TRBV19 to TRBJ1-4; D perhaps matches TRBD1 (6 bases). The CDR3 totals 16 residues. Germline-derived CDR1 and CDR2 are LNHDA and SQIVND (reference sequence). Trimming cost V 6 bases and J 0 bases, with 14 bases left between them. The CDR3 bases are TGTGCCAGTAGGCCGGGACACCTTGCAACTAATGAAAAACTGTTTTTT. It encodes CASRPGHLATNEKLFF.

The chain uses TRBV28 and TRBJ2-7; D is unclear. V lost 7 bases to trimming and J lost 2 bases, with 12 bases between them. This CDR3 has 13 amino acids. The germline CDR1 and CDR2 sequences are MDHEN and SYDVKM. The CDR3 sequence is CASTRSLAYEQYF. The DNA for the CDR3 is TGTGCCAGCACCCGGTCGTTGGCCTACGAGCAGTACTTC.